This T cell receptor beta chain came from a study of T cells in Graves' hyperthyroidism and ophthalmopathy (dated by TCRdb to the late 2010s). Study-wide context: Peripheral blood samples were taken at initial diagnosis, before any treatment was given. Prospective prediction of ophthalmopathy was tested in an independent validation cohort of fewer than 20 hyperthyroidism patients and 17 patients who later progressed to ophthalmopathy. In about 6 Graves' hyperthyroidism patients, the study also compared T-cell repertoires from thyroid tissue with T-cell repertoires from blood. The 80 to 100 discovery patients were randomly divided into training and test sets at a 7:3 ratio. After sampling, hyperthyroidism patients received methimazole starting at 30 mg daily, and ophthalmopathy patients received high-dose intravenous methylprednisolone. TCR Vbeta CDR3 sequencing of 135 peripheral blood samples (roughly 41 ophthalmopathy, 70 to 85 hyperthyroidism and roughly 17 progressor patients) is reported in the paper. To identify distinguishing TCR V-J signatures, a discovery cohort of around 100 patients was used, comprising 40 to 45 with Graves' ophthalmopathy and approximately 58 with stable Graves' hyperthyroidism. What the study reported, not specific to this receptor: In validation, the model predicted progression to ophthalmopathy a median of 6.5 months before onset, with approximately 71% sensitivity and around 76% specificity. Ophthalmopathy was separated from stable hyperthyroidism by a 13 V-J signature model, with approximately 89% sensitivity and 81% to 82% specificity obtained in cross-validation and 80%/75% obtained in testing. No statistical method was used to fix the sample size in advance, and group allocation was not hidden from the investigators. Most expanded thyroid clonotypes (frequency above 0.001) were also detected in blood, a finding suggesting that blood repertoires may reflect thyroid immune responses.

Including both end residues, the CDR3 is 13 amino acids long. Only CDR3 DNA remains: 39 bases, in frame from the first base. A distance of 8 bases separates the germline ends of V and J, which lose 4 bases and 2 bases respectively. Taken from the germline V gene, the CDR1 and CDR2 loops are ENHRY and SYGVKD. Ophthalmopathy patients had moderately to severely active disease, with a Clinical Activity Score of 3 or more, a NOSPECS grade of 4 or more, and a disease duration of less than 3 months. Patients with uncontrolled infections, other autoimmune diseases, pregnancy or lactation were excluded. Diagnoses relied on clinical symptoms, serum thyroxine and TRAb, thyroid ultrasound and orbital computed tomography. Ficoll-Paque density gradient centrifugation was used to isolate PBMCs from about 10 ml of fresh peripheral blood. Total RNA was extracted using Trizol reagent, and RNA quality was assessed on an Agilent 2100 Bioanalyzer.

The TCR beta CDR3 regions were amplified from the RNA transcripts. The TCR CDR3 was subjected to a first round of RT-PCR using the HTBI primer set and the Qiagen OneStep RT-PCR kit. A second multiplex PCR round built the libraries, followed by size selection and purification. Libraries were sequenced paired-end with 100 bp reads on an Illumina HiSeq2000. In the original analysis: SOAPnuke was used to process the raw data, throwing out any read that contained adapters or uncalled bases, had a mean Phred below 15, or lacked an exact constant-primer or identifier match. COPE v1.2.5 was used to merge the high-quality paired reads, and each unique nucleotide sequence was defined as a clonotype. MiTCR v1.1 was used to align clonotypes to the IMGT TRBV, TRBD and TRBJ reference segments. The analysis was restricted to V-J combinations with a frequency above 0.0001, which together covered just over 98% of the repertoires. A TCS score was defined as the ratio between F50 (clonal expansion) and ExV (chaos), using BLOSUM62-based TCRdist between CDR3 peptides within each V-J. Welch's t-statistics and random forest reduced several hundred V-J features to roughly 13, which were used in a naive Bayes classifier (R e1071). The Morisita-Horn index was used to measure how similar the thyroid and blood repertoires were. In-frame beta chains were kept once TCRdb had trimmed the public reads at Q25 with fastp and called clones with MiXCR. CDR3 protein sequences are deduplicated, and each keeps its most common genes and DNA. TCRdb, rather than the study authors, made the V and J calls. The sample includes approximately 600,000 distinct CDR3 sequences, with approximately 14% observed a single time. The ten largest account for about 3.9% of the sample.

Concerning this clonotype: Its antigen is not yet known. Likely a read error: the CDR3 ends without its conserved phenylalanine or tryptophan.

This chain joins TRBV10-3 to TRBJ1-2; the D gene is possibly TRBD1, with 6 bases matching. The material sequenced was blood. This TCR derives from a woman aged 40 to 50 with Graves' ophthalmopathy. In nucleotide form, the sequence is TGTGCCATCAGTGGAACAGGGAACTATGGCTACACCTCC. This sequence encodes CAISGTGNYGYTS.